A selection of T cell receptor beta chains follows, all from one sample in a study of blood T cell repertoires in COVID-19. Sequenced by immunoSEQ multiplex PCR; TCRdb stores in-frame clones only, minus some. Of 25,000 to 35,000 clones in the sample, about nine tenths were seen once. The specimen was peripheral blood. Receptor source: a man aged 55 to 70 with active COVID-19. Each CDR3 is given with its conserved first and last residue. A D gene is named only where the DNA matches it firmly. Clone size is stated in some rows and not others, as once, few, many or a class when expanded.

v_call,clone_size,j_call,d_call,cdr3_aa,cdr3_nt
TRBV7-9,.,TRBJ1-5,TRBD1,CASSPVGRGNQPQHF,TGTGCCAGCAGCCCAGTGGGCAGGGGGAATCAGCCCCAGCATTTT
TRBV27,.,TRBJ2-7,TRBD1,CASSKSGTGGSYEQYF,TGTGCCAGCAGTAAGTCCGGGACAGGGGGCTCCTACGAGCAGTACTTC
TRBV29-1,.,TRBJ1-3,TRBD1,CSATTGDHGNTIYF,TGCAGCGCCACGACAGGGGATCACGGAAACACCATATATTTT
TRBV7-7,.,TRBJ2-1,.,CASSQSPRGSSYNEQFF,TGTGCTAGCAGCCAGTCCCCACGGGGGAGCTCCTACAATGAGCAGTTCTTC
TRBV6-5,.,TRBJ1-1,TRBD1,CASSYRNGRGAFF,TGTGCCAGCAGTTACAGGAACGGCAGGGGGGCTTTCTTT
TRBV6-5,.,TRBJ1-1,TRBD1,CASSRRTGNTEAFF,TGTGCCAGCAGTAGACGGACAGGGAACACTGAAGCTTTCTTT
TRBV6-5,.,TRBJ1-1,TRBD1,CASTEGQGWTEAFF,TGTGCCAGCACCGAGGGACAGGGGTGGACTGAAGCTTTCTTT
TRBV3-1/TRBV3-2,.,TRBJ1-5,.,CASSVGSSNQPQHF,TGTGCCAGCAGTGTAGGGAGTAGCAATCAGCCCCAGCATTTT
TRBV7-6,.,TRBJ1-6,.,CASRKRQDHPWGGPLHF,TGTGCCAGCAGAAAGAGACAGGACCATCCCTGGGGTGGGCCCCTCCACTTT
TRBV7-2,.,TRBJ2-4,.,CASSRAAEGGNIQYF,TGTGCCAGCAGTCGGGCAGCGGAGGGAGGAAACATTCAGTACTTC
TRBV19,once,TRBJ2-1,TRBD2,CASTRPGLAVDEQFF,TGTGCTTCTACCCGCCCGGGACTAGCGGTCGATGAGCAGTTCTTC
TRBV29-1,.,TRBJ2-7,.,CSVANTQGYEQYF,TGCAGCGTTGCAAATACACAGGGCTACGAGCAGTACTTC
TRBV3-1/TRBV3-2,few,TRBJ1-3,.,CASSQVRGNTIYF,TGTGCCAGCAGCCAGGTCAGGGGAAACACCATATATTTT
TRBV2,.,TRBJ1-6,.,CASSPRFYNSPLHF,TGTGCCAGCAGTCCTCGGTTTTATAATTCACCCCTCCACTTT
TRBV11-2,.,TRBJ2-7,TRBD1,CATKGPGGYEQYF,TGTGCCACCAAGGGTCCAGGGGGCTACGAGCAGTACTTC
TRBV9,.,TRBJ2-3,TRBD1,CASSFGQGTPDTQYF,TGTGCCAGCAGCTTCGGACAGGGGACCCCAGATACGCAGTATTTT
TRBV6-5,.,TRBJ1-6,TRBD1,CAIKRGQDNNSPLHF,TGTGCCATCAAAAGGGGACAGGATAATAATTCACCCCTCCACTTT
TRBV10-3,.,TRBJ1-1,TRBD1,CAIRDRDGTNTEAFF,TGTGCCATCAGGGACAGGGACGGAACTAACACTGAAGCTTTCTTT
TRBV5-1,.,TRBJ2-5,TRBD2,CASSLANAGGQETQYF,TGCGCCAGCAGCTTGGCTAACGCGGGGGGGCAAGAGACCCAGTACTTC
TRBV10-3,.,TRBJ1-2,TRBD1,CAISAGQGLPHFNLHYGYTF,TGTGCCATCAGTGCGGGACAGGGCCTTCCCCACTTCAACTTACACTATGGCTACACCTTC
TRBV6-5,.,TRBJ1-1,.,CASSSPGLGNTEAFF,TGTGCCAGCAGTTCGCCGGGACTTGGGAACACTGAAGCTTTCTTT
TRBV11-2,.,TRBJ1-1,.,CASSLGQNTEAFF,TGTGCCAGCAGCTTAGGGCAGAACACTGAAGCTTTCTTT
TRBV18,.,TRBJ2-1,TRBD2,CASSPPTSGYGDEQFF,TGTGCCAGCTCACCACCGACTAGCGGGTATGGTGATGAGCAGTTCTTC
TRBV27,.,TRBJ2-1,.,CASSLSRAVDSYNEQFF,TGTGCCAGCAGTTTATCACGAGCGGTCGACTCCTACAATGAGCAGTTCTTC
TRBV30,.,TRBJ2-3,.,CAWSPGTLRTDTQYF,TGTGCCTGGAGTCCGGGGACACTACGCACAGATACGCAGTATTTT
TRBV7-8,.,TRBJ1-5,.,CASSLAFLRAQPQHF,TGTGCCAGCAGCTTAGCTTTCTTGAGGGCCCAGCCCCAGCATTTT
TRBV24-1,.,TRBJ2-1,.,CATSDPLENEQFF,TGTGCCACCAGTGATCCCCTAGAAAATGAGCAGTTCTTC